The clone carrying this TCR beta chain showed up just a few times. Its antigen is unknown. The sample is drawn from a study of CD8 T cells in ankylosing spondylitis. General study points: Significantly higher representation of disease-linked clones was reported for matched ankylosing spondylitis synovial fluid. Eight highly homologous variants formed a TCR beta motif that appeared characteristic of ankylosing spondylitis blood.

Deletions cut 3 bases from V and 8 bases from J, with 14 bases between. Germline V gives CDR1 ENHRY, CDR2 SYGVKD. The CDR3 is 14 amino acids. TCRdb analysed the 5' RACE reads with MiXCR anew, one entry per CDR3 protein. This sample has approximately 250,000 distinct CDR3 sequences, with under 35% found just once. The chain couples TRBV10-3 to TRBJ1-5; no reliable D call. The receptor was isolated from a male donor with ankylosing spondylitis or in good health (not recorded which). The sequenced sample consisted of blood, either unsorted or a sorted T cell fraction (not recorded which). CDR3 sequence: CAISDGTMPEPQHF. CDR3 nucleotides: TGTGCCATCAGTGATGGTACGATGCCGGAGCCCCAGCATTTT.